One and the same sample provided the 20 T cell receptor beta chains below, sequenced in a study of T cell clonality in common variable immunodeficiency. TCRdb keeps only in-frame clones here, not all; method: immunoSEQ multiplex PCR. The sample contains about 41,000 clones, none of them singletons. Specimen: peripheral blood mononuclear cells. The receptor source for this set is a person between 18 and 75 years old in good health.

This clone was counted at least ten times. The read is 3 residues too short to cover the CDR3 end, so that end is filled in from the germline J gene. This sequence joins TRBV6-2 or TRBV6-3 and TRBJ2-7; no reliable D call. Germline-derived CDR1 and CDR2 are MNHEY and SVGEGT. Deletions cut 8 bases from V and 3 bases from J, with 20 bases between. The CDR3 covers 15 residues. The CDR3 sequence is CASATPSTPFYEQYF. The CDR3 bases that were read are TGTGCCAGCGCTACCCCGTCCACTCCCTTCTACGAG.

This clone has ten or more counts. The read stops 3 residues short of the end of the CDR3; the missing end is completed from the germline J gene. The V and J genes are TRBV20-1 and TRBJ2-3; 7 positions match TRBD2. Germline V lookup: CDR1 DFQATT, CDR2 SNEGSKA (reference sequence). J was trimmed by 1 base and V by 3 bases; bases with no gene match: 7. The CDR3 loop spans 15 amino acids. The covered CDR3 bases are TGCAGTGCTAGCGGGGGGTCCCAGGGCACAGATACG. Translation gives CSASGGSQGTDT. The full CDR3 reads CSASGGSQGTDTQYF.

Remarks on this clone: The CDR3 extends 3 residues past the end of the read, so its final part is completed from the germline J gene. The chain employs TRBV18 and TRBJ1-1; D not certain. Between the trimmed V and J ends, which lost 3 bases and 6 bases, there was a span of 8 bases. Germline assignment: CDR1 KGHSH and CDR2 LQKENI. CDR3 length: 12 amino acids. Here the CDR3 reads CASSPDFAEAFF. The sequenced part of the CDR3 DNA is TGTGCCAGCTCACCGGACTTTGCTGAA. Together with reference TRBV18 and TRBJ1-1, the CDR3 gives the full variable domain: NAGVMQNPRHLVRRRGQEARLRCSPMKGHSHVYWYRQLPEEGLKFMVYLQKENIIDESGMPKERFSAEFPKEGPSILRIQQVVRGDSAAYFCASSPDFAEAFFGQGTRLTVV.

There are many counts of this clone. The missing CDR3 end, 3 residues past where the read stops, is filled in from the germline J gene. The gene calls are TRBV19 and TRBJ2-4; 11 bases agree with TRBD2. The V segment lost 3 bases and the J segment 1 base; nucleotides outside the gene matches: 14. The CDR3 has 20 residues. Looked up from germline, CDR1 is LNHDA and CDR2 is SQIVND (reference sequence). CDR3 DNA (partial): TGTGCCAGTAGTATTGGGGTCGTTGGACTAGCGGGCCTGGCCAAAAACATT. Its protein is CASSIGVVGLAGLAKNI. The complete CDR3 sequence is CASSIGVVGLAGLAKNIQYF.

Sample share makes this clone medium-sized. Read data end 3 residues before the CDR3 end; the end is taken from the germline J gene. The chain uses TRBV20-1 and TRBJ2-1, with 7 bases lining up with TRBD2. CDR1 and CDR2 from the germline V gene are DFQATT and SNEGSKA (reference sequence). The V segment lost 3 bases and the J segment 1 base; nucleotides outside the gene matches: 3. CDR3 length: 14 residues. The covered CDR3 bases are TGCAGTGCTAGGGCGGGGGAGTCCTACAATGAG. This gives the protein CSARAGESYNE. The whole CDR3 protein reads CSARAGESYNEQFF.

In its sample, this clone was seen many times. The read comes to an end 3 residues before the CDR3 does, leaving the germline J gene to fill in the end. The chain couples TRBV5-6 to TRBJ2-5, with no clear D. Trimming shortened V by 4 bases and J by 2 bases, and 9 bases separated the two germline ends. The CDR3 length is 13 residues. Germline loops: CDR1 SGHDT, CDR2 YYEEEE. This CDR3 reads CASSPPGQETQYF. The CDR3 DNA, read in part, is TGTGCCAGCAGCCCCCCAGGACAAGAGACC.

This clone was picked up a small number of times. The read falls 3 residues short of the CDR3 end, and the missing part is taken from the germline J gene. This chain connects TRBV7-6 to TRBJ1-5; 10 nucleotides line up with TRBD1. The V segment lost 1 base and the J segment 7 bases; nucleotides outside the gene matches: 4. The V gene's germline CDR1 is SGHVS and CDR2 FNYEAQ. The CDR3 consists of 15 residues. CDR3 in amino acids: CASSLGQGASQPQHF. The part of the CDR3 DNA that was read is TGTGCCAGCAGCTTAGGACAGGGGGCCTCCCAGCCC.

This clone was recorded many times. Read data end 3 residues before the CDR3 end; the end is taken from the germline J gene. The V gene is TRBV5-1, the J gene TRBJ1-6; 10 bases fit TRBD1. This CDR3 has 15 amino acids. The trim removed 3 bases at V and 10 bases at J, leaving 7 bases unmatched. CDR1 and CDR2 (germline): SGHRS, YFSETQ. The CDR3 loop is CASSSGGQGRSPLHF. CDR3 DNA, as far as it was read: TGCGCCAGCAGCTCAGGGGGACAGGGGAGGTCACCC.

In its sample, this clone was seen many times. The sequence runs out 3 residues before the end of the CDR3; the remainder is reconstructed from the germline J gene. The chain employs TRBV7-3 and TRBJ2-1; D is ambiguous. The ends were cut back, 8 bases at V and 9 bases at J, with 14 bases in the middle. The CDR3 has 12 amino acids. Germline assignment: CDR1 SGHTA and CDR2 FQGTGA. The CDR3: CASGEPSGEQFF. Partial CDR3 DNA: TGTGCCAGCGGAGAGCCCTCGGGTGAG.

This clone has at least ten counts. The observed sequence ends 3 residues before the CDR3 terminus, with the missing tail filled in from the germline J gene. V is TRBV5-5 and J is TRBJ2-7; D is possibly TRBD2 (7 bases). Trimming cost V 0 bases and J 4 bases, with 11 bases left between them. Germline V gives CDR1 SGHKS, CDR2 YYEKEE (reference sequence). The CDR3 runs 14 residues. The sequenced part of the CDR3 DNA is TGTGCCAGCAGCTTGGGGGGGGGCAGGTACGAG. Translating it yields CASSLGGGRYE. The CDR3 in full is CASSLGGGRYEQYF.

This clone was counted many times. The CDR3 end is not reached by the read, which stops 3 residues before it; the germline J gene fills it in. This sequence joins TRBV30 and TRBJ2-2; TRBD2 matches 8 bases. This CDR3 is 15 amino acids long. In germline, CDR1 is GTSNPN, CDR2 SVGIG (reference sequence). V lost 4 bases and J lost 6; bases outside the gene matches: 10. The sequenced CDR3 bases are TGTGCCTGGACCGTACCTGGGACTAGAGCCGGGGAG. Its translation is CAWTVPGTRAGE. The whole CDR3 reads CAWTVPGTRAGELFF.

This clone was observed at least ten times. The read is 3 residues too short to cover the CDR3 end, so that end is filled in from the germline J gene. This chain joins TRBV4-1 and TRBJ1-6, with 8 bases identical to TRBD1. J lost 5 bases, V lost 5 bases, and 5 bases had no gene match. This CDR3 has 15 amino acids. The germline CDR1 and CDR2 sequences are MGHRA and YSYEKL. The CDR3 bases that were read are TGCGCCAGCAGCACTCGGACAGGGAATAATTCACCC. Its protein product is CASSTRTGNNSP. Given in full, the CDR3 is CASSTRTGNNSPLHF.

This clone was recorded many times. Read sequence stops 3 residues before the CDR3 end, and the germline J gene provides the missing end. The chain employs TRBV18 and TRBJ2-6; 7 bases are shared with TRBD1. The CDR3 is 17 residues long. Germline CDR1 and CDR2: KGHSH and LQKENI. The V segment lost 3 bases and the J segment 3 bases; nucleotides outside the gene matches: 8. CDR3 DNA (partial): TGTGCCAGCTCACCCCGGGACAGTTTAGGTGGGGCCAACGTC. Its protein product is CASSPRDSLGGANV. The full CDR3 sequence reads CASSPRDSLGGANVLTF.

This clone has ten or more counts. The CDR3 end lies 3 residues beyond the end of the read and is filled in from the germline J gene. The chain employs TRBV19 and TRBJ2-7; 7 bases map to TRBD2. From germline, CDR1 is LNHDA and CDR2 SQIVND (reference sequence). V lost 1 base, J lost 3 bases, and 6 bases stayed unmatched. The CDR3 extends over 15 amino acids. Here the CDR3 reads CASSIGHWGGYEQYF. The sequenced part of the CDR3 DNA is TGTGCCAGTAGTATAGGTCATTGGGGGGGCTACGAG.

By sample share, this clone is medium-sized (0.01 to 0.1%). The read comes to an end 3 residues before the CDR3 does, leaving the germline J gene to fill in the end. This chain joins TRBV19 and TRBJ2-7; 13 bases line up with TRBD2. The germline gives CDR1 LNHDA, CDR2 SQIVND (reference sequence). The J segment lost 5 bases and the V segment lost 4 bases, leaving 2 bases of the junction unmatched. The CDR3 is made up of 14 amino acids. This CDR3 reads CASSTTSGRDEQYF. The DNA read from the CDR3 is TGTGCCAGTAGTACCACTAGCGGGAGGGACGAG.

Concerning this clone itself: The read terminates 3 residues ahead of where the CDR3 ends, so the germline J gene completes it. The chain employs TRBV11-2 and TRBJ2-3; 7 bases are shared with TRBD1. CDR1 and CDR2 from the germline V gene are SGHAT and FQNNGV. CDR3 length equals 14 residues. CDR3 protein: CASRRGTVQETQYF. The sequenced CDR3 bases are TGTGCCAGCAGAAGGGGGACAGTCCAAGAGACG. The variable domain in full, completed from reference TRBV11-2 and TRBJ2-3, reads EAGVAQSPRYKIIEKRQSVAFWCNPISGHATLYWYQQILGQGPKLLIQFQNNGVVDDSQLPKDRFSAERLKGVDSTLKIQPAKLEDSAVYLCASRRGTVQETQYFGPGTRLTVL.

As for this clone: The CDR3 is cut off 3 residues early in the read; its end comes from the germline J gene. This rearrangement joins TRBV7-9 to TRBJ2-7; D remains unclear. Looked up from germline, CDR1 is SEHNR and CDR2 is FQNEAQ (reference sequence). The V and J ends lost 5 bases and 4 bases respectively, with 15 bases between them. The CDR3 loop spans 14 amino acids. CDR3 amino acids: CASSANLRNYEQYF. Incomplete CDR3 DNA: TGTGCCAGCAGCGCTAACCTCAGGAATTACGAG.

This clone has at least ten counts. Partial CDR3 DNA: TGCGCCAGCAGCTTGGGAGGGACAGGGGACTATGGC. It codes for CASSLGGTGDYG. In full, the CDR3 reads CASSLGGTGDYGYTF. The gene calls are TRBV5-1 and TRBJ1-2, with 10 positions matching TRBD1. The read ends 3 residues shy of where the CDR3 ends; the end is completed using the germline J gene. V shed 0 bases and J 3 bases; nucleotides not matched to a gene: 2. The germline V gene has CDR1 SGHRS and CDR2 YFSETQ. There are 15 residues in the CDR3.

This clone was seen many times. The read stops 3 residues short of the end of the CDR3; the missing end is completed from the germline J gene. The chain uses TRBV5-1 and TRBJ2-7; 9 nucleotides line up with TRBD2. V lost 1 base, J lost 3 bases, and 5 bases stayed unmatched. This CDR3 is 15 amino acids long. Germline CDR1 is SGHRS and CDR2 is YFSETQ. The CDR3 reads CASSLNLAGFYEQYF. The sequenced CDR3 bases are TGCGCCAGCAGCTTGAACCTAGCGGGATTCTACGAG.

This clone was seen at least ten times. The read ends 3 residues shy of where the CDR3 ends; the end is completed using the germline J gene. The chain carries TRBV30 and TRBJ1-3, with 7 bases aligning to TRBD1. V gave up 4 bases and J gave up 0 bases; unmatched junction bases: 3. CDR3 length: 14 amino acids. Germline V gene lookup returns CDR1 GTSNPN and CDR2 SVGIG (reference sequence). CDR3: CAWNRGLSGNTIYF. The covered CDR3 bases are TGTGCCTGGAACAGGGGCCTCTCTGGAAACACC. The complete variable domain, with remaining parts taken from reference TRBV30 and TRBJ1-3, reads SQTIHQWPATLVQPVGSPLSLECTVEGTSNPNLYWYRQAAGRGLQLLFYSVGIGQISSEVPQNLSASRPQDRQFILSSKKLLLSDSGFYLCAWNRGLSGNTIYFGEGSWLTVV.